Listed below are T cell receptor beta chains from one sample, sequenced in a study of blood T cell repertoires in COVID-19. The method was immunoSEQ multiplex PCR; TCRdb's version includes in-frame clones alone and lacks a portion of them. The sample consists of roughly 170,000 clones, around two thirds of them appearing once. The specimen sequenced was peripheral blood. The receptors shown here come from a woman older than 75 with acute or convalescent COVID-19. Both conserved end residues are trimmed from each CDR3.

v_gene	j_gene	CDR3aa
TRBV27	TRBJ2-7	ASRHRGRYEQY
TRBV18	TRBJ1-2	ASSPSDGQGELYGYT
TRBV6-2/TRBV6-3	TRBJ2-7	ASSYPRTSYEQY
TRBV10-3	TRBJ2-1	AIRTSGSDEQF
TRBV28	TRBJ2-5	ASSPPGLAGGPVQY
TRBV28	TRBJ2-7	ASSLFTYEQY
TRBV3-1/TRBV3-2	TRBJ2-3	ASSQGGLRGSTDTQY
TRBV7-9	TRBJ2-5	ASSFGETQY
TRBV19	TRBJ2-1	ASSIGRLFQYNEQF
TRBV27	TRBJ1-1	ASRSGWRDTEAF
TRBV27	TRBJ1-5	ASSLLTGGNQPQH
TRBV19	TRBJ2-3	ASTRRAGTSGRALFNTDTQY
TRBV7-2	TRBJ2-7	ASRPDRGMYEQY
TRBV7-2	TRBJ1-2	ASSLAMGAEDT
TRBV2	TRBJ1-3	ASSAGTGVNTIY
TRBV4-1	TRBJ1-2	ASSQGTGASFNYGYT
TRBV18	TRBJ2-7	ASSPTGGPGYEQY
TRBV28	TRBJ2-3	ASSSLEAGTTDTQY
TRBV7-2	TRBJ2-1	ASSLVWGGFNEQF
TRBV7-9	TRBJ2-7	ASSPRTELNEQY
TRBV7-8	TRBJ2-1	ASSPRVNEQF
TRBV27	TRBJ1-4	ASSPGQGPSNVEKLF
TRBV7-3	TRBJ2-2	ASSSDRTGLTGELF
TRBV6-5	TRBJ2-1	ASSYRQLHNEQF
TRBV3-1/TRBV3-2	TRBJ2-3	ASSQVASVDTQY
TRBV19	TRBJ2-7	ASRRSGQGAGEQY
TRBV10-3	TRBJ1-1	AIRDRDDTEAF
TRBV14	TRBJ1-4	ASSQAGYGFEKLF
TRBV6-6	TRBJ2-5	ASSAGTEKETQY
TRBV4-1	TRBJ2-1	ASSSTPRGRLVNEQF
TRBV2	TRBJ2-7	ASSEALQGYEQY
TRBV6-5	TRBJ2-2	ASTLAVANTGELF
TRBV21-1	TRBJ2-3	ARVPSGRASTDTQY
TRBV27	TRBJ1-2	ASSSYSNYGYT